The following is a TCR beta chain sequence with its context. A read error may account for a junction end that differs from germline. This sample is part of a study of T cells in Graves' hyperthyroidism and ophthalmopathy. There were TCR beta CDR3 regions amplified from RNA transcripts. In the first-round RT-PCR of the TCR CDR3, the HTBI primer set was used. TCRdb re-called the multiplex PCR reads with MiXCR, one entry per CDR3 protein. The table records roughly 330,000 distinct CDR3 sequences, 15% to 20% of them present only once. A roughly 9.3 ml volume of fresh peripheral blood provided the PBMCs. CDR1 is SGHTA and CDR2 is FQGTGA in the germline V gene. This CDR3 spans 12 amino acids.

The sequencing input was blood. The V gene is TRBV7-3, the J gene TRBJ1-2; D gene unclear. This clonotype was sampled from a man aged 25 to 45 with Graves' hyperthyroidism. The CDR3 reads CASSLWPLGPAF. The DNA of the CDR3 is TGTGCCAGCAGCTTATGGCCACTAGGACCCGCCTTC.